This entry lists 10 T cell receptor beta chains sequenced from one sample in a study of shared clonotypes between healthy human individuals. The protocol was immunoSEQ multiplex PCR, while the TCRdb copy is restricted to in-frame clones and leaves out a portion. Of around 2.5 million clones in the sample, 80% to 95% were seen once. Sequencing used naive CD4+ T cells from PBMCs. Subset meaning: CD45RA+ positively selected. Receptor source: a young man in good health. Some clones in this sample may be carry-over from other donors' samples.

The chain links TRBV4-2 to TRBJ2-7; TRBD2 matches at 12 bases. This CDR3 is 16 amino acids long. The germline CDR1 and CDR2 sequences are LGHNA and YNFKEQ. V shed 0 bases and J 8 bases; nucleotides not matched to a gene: 8. CDR3 in DNA: TGTGCCAGCAGCCAAGATTTTAGACTAGCGGGAGTACAGCAGTACTTC. This codes for CASSQDFRLAGVQQYF.

CDR3 region: CASSRGVYTEAFF. The CDR3 nucleotides are TGTGCCAGCAGCCGGGGGGTTTACACTGAAGCTTTCTTT. The gene calls are TRBV14 and TRBJ1-1; D may be TRBD1 (5 bases). Germline loops: CDR1 SGHDN, CDR2 FVKESK. This CDR3 has 13 residues. V was cut by 4 bases and J by 3 bases, with 9 bases left in between.

The V call is TRBV27, the J call TRBJ2-5; 8 nucleotides line up with TRBD2. The CDR3 extends over 16 amino acids. V dropped 3 bases and J dropped 7; count of bases not matched to a gene: 13. CDR1 MNHEY and CDR2 SMNVEV come from the germline V gene (reference sequence). The CDR3 DNA reads TGTGCCAGCAGTTTCGTAGCGGGGCCAACGCCAGGGACCCAGTACTTC. It codes for CASSFVAGPTPGTQYF.

CDR3 residues: CASSDSGRTMLQFF. Here the CDR3 DNA reads TGTGCCAGCAGTGATAGCGGGAGGACGATGCTGCAGTTCTTC. The chain links TRBV5-6 to TRBJ2-1, with 10 nucleotides matching TRBD2. V gave up 5 bases and J gave up 12 bases; unmatched junction bases: 11. Germline CDR1 is SGHDT and CDR2 is YYEEEE. The CDR3 is made up of 14 amino acids.

V and J are TRBV5-1 and TRBJ1-3; D is uncertain. Trimming pared 0 bases from V and 8 bases from J, leaving 9 bases between. Looked up from germline, CDR1 is SGHRS and CDR2 is YFSETQ. The CDR3 extends over 13 amino acids. CDR3 sequence: CASSLDWGHTIYF. The DNA for the CDR3 is TGCGCCAGCAGCTTGGATTGGGGTCACACCATATATTTT. Full variable domain (outside the CDR3, taken from reference TRBV5-1 and TRBJ1-3): KAGVTQTPRYLIKTRGQQVTLSCSPISGHRSVSWYQQTPGQGLQFLFEYFSETQRNKGNFPGRFSGRQFSNSRSEMNVSTLELGDSALYLCASSLDWGHTIYFGEGSWLTVV.

The V gene is TRBV11-2, the J gene TRBJ2-2; 12 bases line up with TRBD2. V trimming: 0 bases; J trimming: 13 bases; junction bases outside the gene matches: 9. Germline V gene data show CDR1 as SGHAT and CDR2 as FQNNGV. The CDR3 runs to 16 residues. The CDR3 sequence: CASSLESGLAGRVLFF. For the CDR3, the DNA is TGTGCCAGCAGCTTAGAGTCGGGACTAGCGGGTAGGGTGCTGTTTTTT.

V usage is TRBV5-1 and J usage is TRBJ2-7; 9 nucleotides agree with TRBD1. From germline, CDR1 is SGHRS and CDR2 YFSETQ. After removal of 3 bases from V and 1 base from J, the junction contained 11 bases not matched to a gene. This CDR3 spans 17 amino acids. CDR3 amino acids: CASSSRDREPLSYEQYF. The CDR3 nucleotides are TGCGCCAGCAGCTCCCGGGACAGGGAACCTCTATCCTACGAGCAGTACTTC.

This chain links TRBV10-3 with TRBJ2-7; D remains ambiguous. Trimming shortened V by 5 bases and J by 3 bases, and 11 bases separated the two germline ends. CDR1 is ENHRY and CDR2 is SYGVKD in the germline V gene. This CDR3 is built from 13 residues. The CDR3 DNA reads TGTGCCATCAGTCAGGACCCCGACTACGAGCAGTACTTC. Translation gives CAISQDPDYEQYF.

The chain has TRBV30 and TRBJ1-2, with 11 nucleotides matching TRBD1. After removal of 5 bases from V and 4 bases from J, the junction contained 18 bases not matched to a gene. The CDR3 length is 18 residues. Germline V gene lookup returns CDR1 GTSNPN and CDR2 SVGIG (reference sequence). The chain's CDR3 is CAWGPGQGELVPPYGYTF. CDR3 in DNA: TGTGCCTGGGGCCCGGGACAGGGGGAGCTCGTCCCCCCCTATGGCTACACCTTC.

This clone was seen a single time. CDR3: CSVGIAGTENQPQHF. The DNA for the CDR3 is TGCAGCGTTGGAATAGCTGGGACAGAAAATCAGCCCCAGCATTTT. The chain is built from TRBV29-1 and TRBJ1-5; TRBD1 matches at 7 bases. The CDR3 has 15 amino acids. The germline CDR1 and CDR2 sequences are SQVTM and ANQGSEA. The trim removed 4 bases at V and 4 bases at J, leaving 10 bases unmatched.